Below are 30 T cell receptor beta chains sequenced from a single sample in a study of OX40 agonist ivuxolimab in advanced cancers. Method: immunoSEQ multiplex PCR; TCRdb's copy keeps in-frame clones and lacks some. The table records about 48,000 clones, 75% to 85% of them present only once. Sequences were derived from CD4+ or CD8+ T cells sorted from blood, sampled in a trial of the OX40 agonist ivuxolimab. The source is an adult with an advanced solid tumor such as melanoma, head and neck, liver or kidney cancer.

The chain links TRBV18 to TRBJ1-4; D unclear. CDR1 is KGHSH, CDR2 LQKENI, per germline. Trimming stripped 11 bases from V and 2 bases from J, with 12 bases between. CDR3 length equals 13 residues. The CDR3 DNA reads TGTGCCGGCAAGATGTCGACTAATGAAAAACTGTTTTTT. This translates into CAGKMSTNEKLFF.

The rearrangement joins TRBV28 to TRBJ1-1, with D unclear. The V and J ends lost 5 bases and 7 bases respectively, with 14 bases between them. The CDR3 loop spans 13 amino acids. CDR1 is MDHEN and CDR2 is SYDVKM in the germline V gene. CDR3 sequence: CASSPFGRGEAFF. The CDR3 DNA reads as TGTGCCAGCAGTCCCTTTGGCCGGGGTGAAGCTTTCTTT.

The chain has TRBV2 and TRBJ1-2; 8 nucleotides line up with TRBD1. The CDR3 covers 14 residues. The germline V gene has CDR1 SNHLY and CDR2 FYNNEI. J was trimmed by 4 bases and V by 1 base; bases with no gene match: 2. DNA of the CDR3: TGTGCCAGCAGTGAAGGGACAGGGACCTATGGCTACACCTTC. Encoded protein: CASSEGTGTYGYTF.

The chain carries TRBV11-2 and TRBJ2-3, with 9 bases fitting TRBD2. V lost 6 bases to trimming and J lost 6 bases; unmatched junction nucleotides: 4. The CDR3 has 13 amino acids. Germline CDR1 SGHAT, CDR2 FQNNGV. DNA of the CDR3: TGTGCCAGCAGTCTAGCGGGAACCGATACGCAGTATTTT. Its protein is CASSLAGTDTQYF.

This clone was detected a few times. This chain connects TRBV5-1 to TRBJ2-2; 8 positions match TRBD1. V gave up 0 bases and J gave up 2 bases; unmatched junction bases: 3. This CDR3 is built from 16 residues. Germline values: CDR1 SGHRS, CDR2 YFSETQ. The CDR3 DNA follows: TGCGCCAGCAGCTTGGCCGGACAGGGAAACACCGGGGAGCTGTTTTTT. It encodes CASSLAGQGNTGELFF.

This sequence joins TRBV11-2 and TRBJ1-6, with D perhaps matching TRBD1 (5 bases). Per the germline V gene, CDR1 is SGHAT and CDR2 is FQNNGV. The CDR3 length is 17 residues. Trimming stripped 5 bases from V and 2 bases from J, with 16 bases between. CDR3 sequence: CASSPPQGGTYNSPLHF. CDR3 nucleotide sequence: TGTGCCAGCAGCCCGCCCCAGGGCGGGACCTATAATTCACCCCTCCACTTT. The complete variable domain, with remaining parts taken from reference TRBV11-2 and TRBJ1-6, reads EAGVAQSPRYKIIEKRQSVAFWCNPISGHATLYWYQQILGQGPKLLIQFQNNGVVDDSQLPKDRFSAERLKGVDSTLKIQPAKLEDSAVYLCASSPPQGGTYNSPLHFGNGTRLTVT.

V gene TRBV7-9 combines with J gene TRBJ2-1; TRBD2 is a possible D gene (5 bases). Germline assignment: CDR1 SEHNR and CDR2 FQNEAQ (reference sequence). The length of the CDR3 is 15 residues. Trimming shortened V by 5 bases and J by 0 bases, and 11 bases separated the two germline ends. The CDR3 spells CASSPRGISYNEQFF. The CDR3 DNA is TGTGCCAGCAGCCCAAGAGGGATCTCCTACAATGAGCAGTTCTTC.

The chain carries TRBV5-6 and TRBJ2-3; 8 bases agree with TRBD2. V lost 2 bases, J lost 2 bases, and 7 bases stayed unmatched. CDR1 and CDR2 (germline): SGHDT, YYEEEE. This CDR3 is 16 amino acids long. CDR3 coding DNA: TGTGCCAGCAGCTTTCGGCTAGCGGGCTACACAGATACGCAGTATTTT. Translated: CASSFRLAGYTDTQYF.

The rearrangement uses TRBV5-8 and TRBJ1-1; 7 bases fit TRBD1. V trimming: 0 bases; J trimming: 2 bases; junction bases outside the gene matches: 7. This CDR3 is built from 16 residues. Germline-derived CDR1 and CDR2 are SGHTS and YDEGEE. The CDR3 loop is CASSLVVGTANTEAFF. In DNA form, the CDR3 reads TGTGCCAGCAGCTTGGTAGTGGGGACAGCCAACACTGAAGCTTTCTTT.

The rearrangement links TRBV5-4 to TRBJ2-3; 9 bases fit TRBD1. The V gene's germline CDR1 is SGHNT and CDR2 YYREEE (reference sequence). Trimming at V came to 4 bases and at J to 4 bases, leaving 7 bases not matched to a gene. CDR3 length: 15 amino acids. The CDR3 protein is CASSQAGQGADTQYF. The CDR3 coding sequence is TGTGCCAGCAGCCAAGCGGGACAGGGTGCAGATACGCAGTATTTT.

The chain recombines TRBV6-5 with TRBJ1-3; a possible D gene is TRBD1 (5 bases). The V end lost 8 bases, the J end lost 0 bases, and 11 bases lay between the germline ends. Germline V gene data show CDR1 as MNHEY and CDR2 as SVGAGI. The CDR3 runs to 14 residues. CDR3 residues: CASCPGYSGNTIYF. Written as DNA, the CDR3 is TGTGCCAGCTGCCCAGGGTACTCTGGAAACACCATATATTTT.

This clone was found a few times. The rearrangement links TRBV4-3 to TRBJ2-4, with a possible D match to TRBD2 (6 bases). The CDR3 covers 15 residues. Germline-derived CDR1 and CDR2 are LGHNA and YSLEER. The V end was cut by 4 bases, the J end by 1 base, with 11 bases between. CDR3 coding DNA: TGCGCCAGCAGCCGAGGACGGGGGGCCAAAAACATTCAGTACTTC. Translation gives CASSRGRGAKNIQYF.

This clone was seen more than once but under ten times. The chain links TRBV9 to TRBJ2-3, with D tentatively TRBD2 (5 bases). The CDR3 totals 16 residues. Germline CDR1 is SGDLS and CDR2 is YYNGEE. Trimming removed 0 bases at V and 2 bases at J, with 13 bases between. As DNA, the CDR3 is TGTGCCAGCAGCGTAGCGGGGAGTCCGGTCACAGATACGCAGTATTTT. Translation gives CASSVAGSPVTDTQYF.

The CDR3 DNA reads as TGTGCCAGCGCAGACTTCGGCGGACAGTCCTACGAGCAGTACTTC. Residues: CASADFGGQSYEQYF. J is TRBJ2-7 and V is TRBV7-8; D might be TRBD1 (6 bases). Between the trimmed V and J ends, which lost 8 bases and 1 base, there was a span of 18 bases. The CDR3 extends over 15 amino acids. The germline gives CDR1 SGHVS, CDR2 FQNEAQ.

This clone appeared a single time. The CDR3 loop reads CSGLTGNEAFF. For the CDR3, the DNA is TGCAGTGGTCTGACAGGGAATGAAGCTTTCTTT. This sequence joins TRBV20-1 and TRBJ1-1, with TRBD1 matching 7 bases. The J segment lost 7 bases and the V segment lost 7 bases, leaving 6 bases of the junction unmatched. This CDR3 has 11 residues. CDR1 is DFQATT, CDR2 SNEGSKA, per germline (reference sequence).

The chain has TRBV6-5 and TRBJ1-5; D gene uncertain. Germline lookup yields CDR1 MNHEY and CDR2 SVGAGI. The CDR3 loop spans 14 amino acids. Trimming removed 2 bases at V and 5 bases at J, with 10 bases between. CDR3 sequence: CASSYRRNDQPQHF. The CDR3 DNA is TGTGCCAGCAGTTACCGACGGAACGATCAGCCCCAGCATTTT.

The chain uses TRBV30 and TRBJ2-7, with D tentatively TRBD2 (6 bases). Trimming removed 1 base from V and 3 bases from J, with 13 bases in between. Germline assignment: CDR1 GTSNPN and CDR2 SVGIG (reference sequence). This CDR3 has 14 amino acids. The CDR3 sequence is CAWSAGTSLYEQYF. For the CDR3, the DNA is TGTGCCTGGAGTGCCGGGACTTCTCTCTACGAGCAGTACTTC.

The V gene is TRBV19, the J gene TRBJ2-1; TRBD2 matches at 14 bases. CDR3 size: 18 residues. Germline CDR1 and CDR2: LNHDA and SQIVND (reference sequence). J gave up 1 base and V 5 bases, and 7 bases lay outside the gene matches. The CDR3 DNA sequence: TGTGCCAGTAGTTCAGGGACTAGCGGGGGCTTATCCTACAATGAGCAGTTCTTC. This sequence encodes CASSSGTSGGLSYNEQFF. The whole variable domain, remainder taken from reference TRBV19 and TRBJ2-1, is DGGITQSPKYLFRKEGQNVTLSCEQNLNHDAMYWYRQDPGQGLRLIYYSQIVNDFQKGDIAEGYSVSREKKESFPLTVTSAQKNPTAFYLCASSSGTSGGLSYNEQFFGPGTRLTVL.

This clone was detected only a few times. The chain carries TRBV19 and TRBJ2-5, with 7 positions matching TRBD1. V lost 6 bases to trimming and J lost 2 bases; unmatched junction nucleotides: 9. This CDR3 spans 15 amino acids. Per germline, CDR1 LNHDA and CDR2 SQIVND (reference sequence). CDR3 nucleotides: TGTGCCAGTAGGGCCGGGACAGCCAATCAAGAGACCCAGTACTTC. It codes for CASRAGTANQETQYF.

The chain uses TRBV7-2 and TRBJ1-6; TRBD1 agrees at 7 bases. In germline, CDR1 is SGHTA, CDR2 FQGNSA. The ends lost 3 bases at V and 12 bases at J; junction bases unmatched: 2. This CDR3 is built from 12 residues. The CDR3 sequence: CASSLTGLPLHF. Here the CDR3 DNA reads TGTGCCAGCAGCTTGACAGGGTTACCCCTCCACTTT.

The chain links TRBV19 to TRBJ2-1, with D uncertain. CDR1 and CDR2 (germline): LNHDA, SQIVND (reference sequence). Trimming shortened V by 7 bases and J by 6 bases, and 13 bases separated the two germline ends. The CDR3 loop spans 13 amino acids. The chain's CDR3 is CASNVRERNEQFF. The DNA of the CDR3 is TGTGCCAGTAACGTCCGTGAACGCAATGAGCAGTTCTTC. The full variable domain, completed using reference TRBV19 and TRBJ2-1, is DGGITQSPKYLFRKEGQNVTLSCEQNLNHDAMYWYRQDPGQGLRLIYYSQIVNDFQKGDIAEGYSVSREKKESFPLTVTSAQKNPTAFYLCASNVRERNEQFFGPGTRLTVL.

This chain links TRBV30 with TRBJ1-1, with a possible D match to TRBD1 (5 bases). V lost 2 bases and J lost 2, with 12 bases in between. The CDR3 has 14 residues. Germline V gene sequence: CDR1 GTSNPN, CDR2 SVGIG (reference sequence). CDR3 sequence (DNA): TGTGCCTGGAGTCAGGGTCAGTTCAACACTGAAGCTTTCTTT. Its protein product is CAWSQGQFNTEAFF.

The chain is built from TRBV7-9 and TRBJ2-2; D is possibly TRBD1 (6 bases). Per germline, CDR1 SEHNR and CDR2 FQNEAQ (reference sequence). The CDR3 totals 15 residues. The V end was cut by 3 bases, the J end by 7 bases, with 15 bases between. The CDR3 region is CASSLSGASDGELFF. In nucleotides, the CDR3 is TGTGCCAGCAGCTTGTCAGGGGCGTCTGACGGGGAGCTGTTTTTT.

The genes are TRBV30 and TRBJ2-3, with TRBD2 matching over 13 bases. After removal of 5 bases from V and 3 bases from J, the junction contained 5 bases not matched to a gene. This CDR3 has 15 residues. Germline loops: CDR1 GTSNPN, CDR2 SVGIG (reference sequence). The CDR3 sequence: CAWSPGLAGTDTQYF. The CDR3 DNA is TGTGCCTGGTCTCCGGGACTAGCGGGAACAGATACGCAGTATTTT.

V usage is TRBV9 and J usage is TRBJ1-1; D is ambiguous. This CDR3 region has 13 residues. Looked up from germline, CDR1 is SGDLS and CDR2 is YYNGEE. The ends were cut back, 4 bases at V and 0 bases at J, with 7 bases in the middle. CDR3 sequence reads: CASSSDMNTEAFF. DNA for the CDR3: TGTGCCAGCAGCAGCGATATGAACACTGAAGCTTTCTTT. Complete variable domain (other parts from reference TRBV9 and TRBJ1-1): DSGVTQTPKHLITATGQRVTLRCSPRSGDLSVYWYQQSLDQGLQFLIQYYNGEERAKGNILERFSAQQFPDLHSELNLSSLELGDSALYFCASSSDMNTEAFFGQGTRLTVV.

V gene TRBV18 combines with J gene TRBJ2-3; tentative D call: TRBD2 (7 bases). Trimming shortened V by 5 bases and J by 1 base, and 22 bases separated the two germline ends. This CDR3 has 18 amino acids. Germline CDR1 reads KGHSH; CDR2 reads LQKENI. This chain's CDR3 is CASSLLRGGAHGTDTQYF. Here the CDR3 DNA reads TGTGCCAGCTCATTGCTGCGAGGGGGGGCTCACGGCACAGATACGCAGTATTTT.

The chain uses TRBV6-5 and TRBJ2-3; D perhaps matches TRBD2 (5 bases). Germline CDR1 MNHEY, CDR2 SVGAGI. The CDR3 consists of 13 residues. The V gene lost 5 bases and the J gene lost 1 base, with 7 bases spanning the gap. The CDR3: CASSRSGTDTQYF. The CDR3 nucleotides are TGTGCCAGCAGTCGTAGCGGCACAGATACGCAGTATTTT.

The chain has TRBV30 and TRBJ1-5, with a tentative D call TRBD1 (5 bases). CDR3 size: 13 residues. Looked up from germline, CDR1 is GTSNPN and CDR2 is SVGIG (reference sequence). With 4 bases removed from V and 6 bases from J, the gap between germline ends came to 13 bases. CDR3 protein: CAWTLGPGQPQHF. The CDR3 DNA reads as TGTGCCTGGACTTTGGGGCCGGGTCAGCCCCAGCATTTT.

For the CDR3, the DNA is TGTGCCAGCAGCTTAAAAGGGCCGGGGGCCAACGTCCTGACTTTC. Translation gives CASSLKGPGANVLTF. The chain carries TRBV7-2 and TRBJ2-6; D is undetermined. The CDR3 is made up of 15 amino acids. Germline lookup yields CDR1 SGHTA and CDR2 FQGNSA. The V gene lost 2 bases and the J gene lost 4 bases, with 9 bases spanning the gap.

V usage is TRBV2 and J usage is TRBJ2-3; D remains ambiguous. CDR3 size: 14 residues. CDR1 and CDR2 (germline): SNHLY, FYNNEI. Trimming cost V 4 bases and J 4 bases, with 12 bases left between them. Written as DNA, the CDR3 is TGTGCCAGCAGTGCTGACCCAACCTCAGATACGCAGTATTTT. It is translated as CASSADPTSDTQYF.